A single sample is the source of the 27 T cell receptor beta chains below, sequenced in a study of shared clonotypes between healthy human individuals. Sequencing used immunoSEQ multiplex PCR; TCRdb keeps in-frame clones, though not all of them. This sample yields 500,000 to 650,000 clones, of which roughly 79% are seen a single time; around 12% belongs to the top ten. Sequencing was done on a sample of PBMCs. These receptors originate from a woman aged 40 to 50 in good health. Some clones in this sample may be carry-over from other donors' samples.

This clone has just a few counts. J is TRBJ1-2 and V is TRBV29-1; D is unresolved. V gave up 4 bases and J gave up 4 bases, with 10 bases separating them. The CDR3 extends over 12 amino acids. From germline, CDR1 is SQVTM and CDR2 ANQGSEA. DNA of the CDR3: TGCAGCGTTGCCGCCGGCCCCTATGGCTACACCTTC. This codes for CSVAAGPYGYTF.

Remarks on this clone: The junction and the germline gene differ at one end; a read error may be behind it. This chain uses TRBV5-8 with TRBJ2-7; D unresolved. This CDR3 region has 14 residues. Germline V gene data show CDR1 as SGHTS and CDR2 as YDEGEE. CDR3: CAGSSGRAPYEQYF. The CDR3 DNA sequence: TGTGCCGGCAGCTCCGGACGGGCCCCCTACGAGCAGTACTTC. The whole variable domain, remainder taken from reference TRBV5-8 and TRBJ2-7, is EAGVTQSPTHLIKTRGQQATLRCSPISGHTSVYWYQQALGLGLQFLLWYDEGEERNRGNFPPRFSGRQFPNYSSELNVNALELEDSALYLCAGSSGRAPYEQYFGPGTRLTVT.

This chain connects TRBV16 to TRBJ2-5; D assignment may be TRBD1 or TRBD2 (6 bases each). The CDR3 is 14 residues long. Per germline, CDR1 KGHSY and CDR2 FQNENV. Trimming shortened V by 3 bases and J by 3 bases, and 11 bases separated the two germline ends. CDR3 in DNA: TGTGCCAGCAGCCAGTGGGGGGCGGAAGAGACCCAGTACTTC. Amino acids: CASSQWGAEETQYF. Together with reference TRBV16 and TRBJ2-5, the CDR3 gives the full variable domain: GEEVAQTPKHLVRGEGQKAKLYCAPIKGHSYVFWYQQVLKNEFKFLISFQNENVFDETGMPKERFSAKCLPNSPCSLEIQATKLEDSAVYFCASSQWGAEETQYFGPGTRLLVL.

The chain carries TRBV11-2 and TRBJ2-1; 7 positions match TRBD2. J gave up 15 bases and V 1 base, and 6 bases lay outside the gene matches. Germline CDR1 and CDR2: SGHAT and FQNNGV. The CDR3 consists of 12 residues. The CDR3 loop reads CASSLGGRARFF. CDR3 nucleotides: TGTGCCAGCAGCTTAGGTGGGAGGGCGCGGTTCTTC.

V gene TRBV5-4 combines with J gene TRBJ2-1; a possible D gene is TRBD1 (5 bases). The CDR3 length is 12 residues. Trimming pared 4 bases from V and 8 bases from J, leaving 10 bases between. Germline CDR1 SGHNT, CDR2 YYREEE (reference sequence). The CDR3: CASSHDRYEQFF. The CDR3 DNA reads TGTGCCAGCAGCCACGACAGATATGAGCAGTTCTTC.

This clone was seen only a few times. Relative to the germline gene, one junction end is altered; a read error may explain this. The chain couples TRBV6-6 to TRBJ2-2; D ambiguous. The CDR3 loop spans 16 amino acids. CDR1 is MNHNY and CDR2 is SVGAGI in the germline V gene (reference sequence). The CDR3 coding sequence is TGTGCCAGCAGTGACTCGGCGGAGTCCAACACCGGGGAGCTGTTTTTT. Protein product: CASSDSAESNTGELFF.

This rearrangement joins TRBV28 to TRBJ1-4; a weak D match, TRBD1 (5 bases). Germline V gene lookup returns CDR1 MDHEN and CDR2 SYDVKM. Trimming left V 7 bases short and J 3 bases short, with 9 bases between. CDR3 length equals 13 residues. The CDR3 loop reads CASIGAPNEKLFF. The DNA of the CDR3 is TGTGCCAGCATAGGGGCTCCTAATGAAAAACTGTTTTTT.

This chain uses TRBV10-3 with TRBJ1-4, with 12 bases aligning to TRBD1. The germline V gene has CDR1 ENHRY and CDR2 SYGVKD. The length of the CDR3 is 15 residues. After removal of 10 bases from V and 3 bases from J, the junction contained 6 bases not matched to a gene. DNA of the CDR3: TGTGCCACCAGGGACAGGGGGCTTGCTAATGAAAAACTGTTTTTT. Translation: CATRDRGLANEKLFF.

CDR3 protein: CASSTHRQGVFYEQYF. DNA for the CDR3: TGTGCCAGCAGCACACACCGGCAGGGGGTTTTCTACGAGCAGTACTTC. This chain uses TRBV27 with TRBJ2-7; 7 bases line up with TRBD1. CDR1 and CDR2 from the germline V gene are MNHEY and SMNVEV (reference sequence). There are 16 residues in the CDR3. The ends lost 6 bases at V and 3 bases at J; junction bases unmatched: 14.

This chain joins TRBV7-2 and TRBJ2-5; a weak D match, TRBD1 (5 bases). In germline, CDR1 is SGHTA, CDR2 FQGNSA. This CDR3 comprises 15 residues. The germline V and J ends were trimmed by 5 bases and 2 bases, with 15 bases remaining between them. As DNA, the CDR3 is TGTGCCAGCAGCCAGGACACGAGCCCTCAAGAGACCCAGTACTTC. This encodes CASSQDTSPQETQYF.

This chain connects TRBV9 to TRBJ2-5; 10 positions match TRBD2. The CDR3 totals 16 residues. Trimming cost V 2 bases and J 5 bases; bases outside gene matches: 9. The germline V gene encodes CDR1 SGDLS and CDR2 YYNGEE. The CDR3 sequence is CASSVEGLAGVETQYF. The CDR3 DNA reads TGTGCCAGCAGCGTCGAGGGGCTAGCGGGAGTTGAGACCCAGTACTTC.

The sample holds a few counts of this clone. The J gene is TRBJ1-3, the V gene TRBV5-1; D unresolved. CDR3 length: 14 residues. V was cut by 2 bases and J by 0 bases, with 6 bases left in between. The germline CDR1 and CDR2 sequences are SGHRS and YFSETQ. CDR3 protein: CASSLQTSGNTIYF. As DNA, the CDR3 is TGCGCCAGCAGCTTACAGACCTCTGGAAACACCATATATTTT.

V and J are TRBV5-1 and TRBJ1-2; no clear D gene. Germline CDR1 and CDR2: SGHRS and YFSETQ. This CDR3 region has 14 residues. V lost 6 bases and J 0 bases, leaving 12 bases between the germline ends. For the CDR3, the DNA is TGCGCCAGCACTATATCGGGATCTAACTATGGCTACACCTTC. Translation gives CASTISGSNYGYTF.

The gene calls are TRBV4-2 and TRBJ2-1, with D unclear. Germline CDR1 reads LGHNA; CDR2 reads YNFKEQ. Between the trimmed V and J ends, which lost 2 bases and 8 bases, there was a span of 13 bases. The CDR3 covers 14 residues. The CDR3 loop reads CASSQRQLRDEQFF. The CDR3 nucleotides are TGTGCCAGCAGCCAACGACAACTTCGGGATGAGCAGTTCTTC.

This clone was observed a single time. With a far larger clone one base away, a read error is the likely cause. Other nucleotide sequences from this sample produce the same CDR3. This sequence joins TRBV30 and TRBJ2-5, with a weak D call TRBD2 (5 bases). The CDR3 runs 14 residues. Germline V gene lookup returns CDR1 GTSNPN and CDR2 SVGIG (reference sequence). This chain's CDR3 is CAWSEGGSQETQYF. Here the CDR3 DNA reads TGTGCATGGAGTGAAGGAGGCAGTCAAGAGACCCAGTACTTC.

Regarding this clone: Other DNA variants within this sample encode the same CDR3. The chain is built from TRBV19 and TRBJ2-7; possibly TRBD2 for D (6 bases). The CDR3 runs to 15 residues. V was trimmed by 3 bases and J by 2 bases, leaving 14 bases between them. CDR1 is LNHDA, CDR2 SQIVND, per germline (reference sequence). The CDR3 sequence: CASSIGGTPTYEQYF. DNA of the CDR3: TGTGCCAGTAGTATTGGGGGGACCCCAACCTACGAGCAGTACTTC.

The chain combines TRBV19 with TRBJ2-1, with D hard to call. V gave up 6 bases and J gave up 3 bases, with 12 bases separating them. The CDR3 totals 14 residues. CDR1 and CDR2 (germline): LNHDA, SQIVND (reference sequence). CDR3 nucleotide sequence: TGTGCCAGTAGCCCCGGTAACATCTACAATGAGCAGTTCTTC. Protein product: CASSPGNIYNEQFF.

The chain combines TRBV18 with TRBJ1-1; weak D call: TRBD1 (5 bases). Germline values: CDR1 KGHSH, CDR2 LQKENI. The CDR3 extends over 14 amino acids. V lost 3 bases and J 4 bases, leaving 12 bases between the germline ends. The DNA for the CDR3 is TGTGCCAGCTCACCGGACCGGGGGATCACTGAAGCTTTCTTT. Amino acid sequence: CASSPDRGITEAFF.

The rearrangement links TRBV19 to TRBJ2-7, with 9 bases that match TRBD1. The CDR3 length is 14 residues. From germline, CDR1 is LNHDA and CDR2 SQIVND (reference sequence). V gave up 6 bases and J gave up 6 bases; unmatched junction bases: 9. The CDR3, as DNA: TGTGCCAGTAGGGAGGAACAGGGGGCCCTCGAGCAGTACTTC. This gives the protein CASREEQGALEQYF.

This chain's CDR3 is CASSVAVDTQYF. DNA for the CDR3: TGTGCCAGCAGCGTGGCAGTCGATACGCAGTATTTT. V usage is TRBV9 and J usage is TRBJ2-3; D ambiguous. Germline V gives CDR1 SGDLS, CDR2 YYNGEE. The CDR3 length is 12 residues. Deletions cut 2 bases from V and 6 bases from J, with 7 bases between.

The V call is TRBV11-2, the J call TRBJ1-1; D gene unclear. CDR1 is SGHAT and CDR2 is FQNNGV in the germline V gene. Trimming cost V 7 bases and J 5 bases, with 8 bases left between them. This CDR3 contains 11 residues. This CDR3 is CASTSGTEAFF. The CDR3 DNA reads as TGTGCCAGCACCTCGGGTACTGAAGCTTTCTTT.

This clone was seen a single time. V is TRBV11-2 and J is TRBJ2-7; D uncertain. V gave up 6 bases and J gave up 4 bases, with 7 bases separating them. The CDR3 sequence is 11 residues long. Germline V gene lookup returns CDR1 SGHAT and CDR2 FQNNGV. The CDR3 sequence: CASSDEYEQYF. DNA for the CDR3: TGTGCCAGCAGTGACGAGTACGAGCAGTACTTC.

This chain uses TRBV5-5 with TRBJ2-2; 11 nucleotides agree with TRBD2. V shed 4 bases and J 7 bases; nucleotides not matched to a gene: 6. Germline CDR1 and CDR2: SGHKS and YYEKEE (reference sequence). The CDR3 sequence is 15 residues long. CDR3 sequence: CASSVAGGPSGELFF. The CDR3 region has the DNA TGTGCCAGCAGCGTAGCGGGAGGGCCTAGCGGGGAGCTGTTTTTT.

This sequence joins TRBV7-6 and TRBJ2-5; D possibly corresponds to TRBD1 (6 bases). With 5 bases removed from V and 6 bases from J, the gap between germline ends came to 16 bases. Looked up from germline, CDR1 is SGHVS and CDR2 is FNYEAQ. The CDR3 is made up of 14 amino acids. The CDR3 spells CASSLQGGVQTQYF. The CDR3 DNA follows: TGTGCCAGCAGCCTACAGGGTGGCGTACAGACCCAGTACTTC.

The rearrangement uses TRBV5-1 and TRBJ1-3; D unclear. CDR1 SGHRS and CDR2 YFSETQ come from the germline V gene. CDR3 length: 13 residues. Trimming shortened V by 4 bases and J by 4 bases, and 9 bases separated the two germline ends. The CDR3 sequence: CASSEGIGNTIYF. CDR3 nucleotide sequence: TGCGCCAGCAGCGAGGGCATCGGAAACACCATATATTTT.

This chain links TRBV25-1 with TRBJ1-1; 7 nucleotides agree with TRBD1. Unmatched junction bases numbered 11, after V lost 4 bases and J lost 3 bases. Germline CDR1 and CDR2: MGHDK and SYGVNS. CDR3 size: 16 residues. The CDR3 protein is CASSARSGTADTEAFF. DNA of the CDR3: TGTGCCAGCAGTGCCAGATCCGGGACAGCGGACACTGAAGCTTTCTTT.

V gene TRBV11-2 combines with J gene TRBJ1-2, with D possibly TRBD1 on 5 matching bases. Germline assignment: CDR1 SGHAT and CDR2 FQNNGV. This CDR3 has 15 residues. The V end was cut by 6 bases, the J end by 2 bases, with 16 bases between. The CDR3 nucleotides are TGTGCCAGCAGGCACACCCGAGGGGCGAACTATGGCTACACCTTC. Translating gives CASRHTRGANYGYTF.